This T cell receptor beta chain emerged from a study of CD8+ T cells in alopecia areata. Background on the study: Each of the treated patients was given oral tofacitinib, 5 to 10 mg twice daily, for moderate-to-severe alopecia areata. Tofacitinib administration persisted for 6 to 18 months, succeeded by 6 months off drug. Study results and caveats: Clonality was higher in lesional than normal scalp, especially in alopecia totalis/universalis.

Worth noting for this clone: Antigen unknown.

Isolated RNA was reverse transcribed into cDNA used as the sequencing template. The repertoire was sequenced with immunoSEQ multiplex PCR; TCRdb's copy has only in-frame clones and lacks some. Of around 120,000 clones in the sample, roughly two fifths were seen once. Trimming took off 3 bases at V and 3 bases at J, with 15 bases between the two ends. This CDR3 has 15 residues. The germline V gene has CDR1 KGHSH and CDR2 LQKENI. The sequencing sample was made of CD4+ T cells sorted from blood. The TCR originated in a human donor with alopecia areata. The chain couples TRBV18 to TRBJ2-7; a weak D match, TRBD2 (5 bases). The CDR3 region has the DNA TGTGCCAGCTCACCCGCTAGTGGGGAGATCTACGAGCAGTACTTC. This codes for CASSPASGEIYEQYF.